This TCR beta chain was sequenced for a study of memory CD4+ T cells and cytomegalovirus serostatus. Per the original data handling: Out-of-frame sequences were removed, leaving some 2 million distinct TCRbeta sequences. Method: immunoSEQ multiplex PCR; TCRdb's copy keeps in-frame clones and lacks some. For V, J and clone size, that table is used; D and trimming come from the DNA. The sample records 50,000 or so clones, less than 80% being singletons. The CDR3 is 12 residues long. Germline loops: CDR1 MNHEY, CDR2 SVGAGI. J gave up 11 bases and V 5 bases, and 6 bases lay outside the gene matches. The sort gate was single viable CD3+CD4+CD8-CD45RO+ cells for memory CD4+ T cells. Total CD4+ T cells were enriched by CD4 positive selection. Points on this clone: What it recognizes is unknown.

Study-wide findings and caveats: CMV serostatus prediction reached median AUC about 0.96, or 0.93 with US-trained model. CD4+ memory repertoires contained about 40% of the 164 reported CMV TCRbeta sequences.

The V and J genes are TRBV6-5 and TRBJ1-1, with 9 bases identical to TRBD1. This sequence originates from an adult in good health and CMV-seronegative. Input material: memory CD4+ T cells from blood. CDR3 nucleotides: TGTGCCAGCAGTACAGGGGGCGCGAGGGCTTTCTTT. It specifies CASSTGGARAFF.